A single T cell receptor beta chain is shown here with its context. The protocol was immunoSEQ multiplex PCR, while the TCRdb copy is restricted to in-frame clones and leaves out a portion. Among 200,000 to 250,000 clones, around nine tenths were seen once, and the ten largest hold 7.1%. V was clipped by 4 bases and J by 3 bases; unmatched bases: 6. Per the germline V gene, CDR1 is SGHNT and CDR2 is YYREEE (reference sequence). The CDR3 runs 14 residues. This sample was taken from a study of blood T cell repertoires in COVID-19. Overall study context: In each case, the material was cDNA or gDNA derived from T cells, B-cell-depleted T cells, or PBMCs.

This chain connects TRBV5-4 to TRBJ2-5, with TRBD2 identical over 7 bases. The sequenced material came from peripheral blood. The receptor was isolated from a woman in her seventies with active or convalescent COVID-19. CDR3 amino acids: CASSQKAGEETQYF. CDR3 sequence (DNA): TGTGCCAGCAGCCAAAAGGCGGGGGAAGAGACCCAGTACTTC. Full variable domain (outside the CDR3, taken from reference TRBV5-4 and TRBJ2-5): ETGVTQSPTHLIKTRGQQVTLRCSSQSGHNTVSWYQQALGQGPQFIFQYYREEENGRGNFPPRFSGLQFPNYSSELNVNALELDDSALYLCASSQKAGEETQYFGPGTRLLVL.